This T cell receptor (beta chain) was retrieved from a study of CD8 T cells in ankylosing spondylitis. Libraries of TCR beta came from quantitative 5'-RACE with molecular barcodes. TCRdb reanalysed the 5' RACE reads using MiXCR and keeps one entry per CDR3 protein. The top ten clones hold less than 20% of a sample with about 390,000 distinct CDR3 sequences, more than 20% of them seen once. Notes on this clonotype: Its antigen is not identified.

Regarding the study as a whole: Seemingly distinctive of ankylosing spondylitis blood was a TCR beta motif formed by eight highly homologous variants. From matched ankylosing spondylitis synovial fluid, disease-linked clones were reportedly recovered at significantly enriched levels. Disease-linked clones were found to be CD8+ and relatively rare in peripheral blood.

Material for sequencing was blood, either unsorted or a sorted T cell fraction (not recorded which). The receptor was derived from a male donor with ankylosing spondylitis.

The CDR3 reads CASSRGTENTEAFF. CDR3 DNA: TGTGCCAGCAGCCGGGGGACGGAGAACACTGAAGCTTTCTTT. The chain carries TRBV7-2 and TRBJ1-1, with a possible D match to TRBD1 (5 bases). V was pared by 5 bases and J by 1 base, with 11 bases between. The germline gives CDR1 SGHTA, CDR2 FQGNSA. The CDR3 length is 14 residues.